This T cell receptor beta chain comes out of a study of cytomegalovirus exposure and HLA in healthy donors. CDR3 size: 13 residues. J gave up 5 bases and V 5 bases, and 5 bases lay outside the gene matches. CDR1 and CDR2 from the germline V gene are SGHNT and YYREEE (reference sequence). Note on this clone: The antigen is unknown.

The PCR used 60 Vbeta and 13 Jbeta primers. Clones were sequenced by immunoSEQ multiplex PCR, and TCRdb holds only the in-frame ones, with some missing. The sample yields about 140,000 clones, around 80% seen once. Study-wide points: Confirmation in vitro established that a few CMV-associated chains were specific for CMV antigens. Within a later analysis, the majority of CMV-associated TCR beta chains appeared HLA-restricted. Later analysis reportedly placed an Asian-associated ancestry cluster below the roughly 700-donor mean in N-insertions. Reports indicated that the classifier achieved high specificity and sensitivity in diagnosing cytomegalovirus status.

What was sequenced was PBMCs. The TCR was taken from a female donor in good health and CMV-seronegative. The rearrangement joins TRBV5-4 to TRBJ2-3, with TRBD2 identical over 7 bases. CDR3 DNA sequence: TGTGCCAGCAGTGGCGGGAGCGGAGATACGCAGTATTTT. The encoded protein is CASSGGSGDTQYF.